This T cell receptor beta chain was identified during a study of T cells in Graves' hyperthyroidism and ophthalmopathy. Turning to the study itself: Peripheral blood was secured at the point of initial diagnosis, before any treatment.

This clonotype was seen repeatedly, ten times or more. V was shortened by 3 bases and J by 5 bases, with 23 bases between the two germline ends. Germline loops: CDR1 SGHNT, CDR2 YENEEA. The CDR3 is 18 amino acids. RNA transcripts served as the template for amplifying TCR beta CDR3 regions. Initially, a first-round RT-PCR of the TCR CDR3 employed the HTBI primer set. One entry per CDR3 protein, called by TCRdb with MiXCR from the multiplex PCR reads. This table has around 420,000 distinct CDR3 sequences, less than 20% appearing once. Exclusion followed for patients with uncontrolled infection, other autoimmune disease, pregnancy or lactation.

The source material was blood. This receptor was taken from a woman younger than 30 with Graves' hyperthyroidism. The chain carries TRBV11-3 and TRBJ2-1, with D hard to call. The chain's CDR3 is CASSFSTQREVENNEQFF. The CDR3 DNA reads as TGTGCCAGCAGCTTCTCGACCCAGCGCGAGGTCGAGAACAATGAGCAGTTCTTC.